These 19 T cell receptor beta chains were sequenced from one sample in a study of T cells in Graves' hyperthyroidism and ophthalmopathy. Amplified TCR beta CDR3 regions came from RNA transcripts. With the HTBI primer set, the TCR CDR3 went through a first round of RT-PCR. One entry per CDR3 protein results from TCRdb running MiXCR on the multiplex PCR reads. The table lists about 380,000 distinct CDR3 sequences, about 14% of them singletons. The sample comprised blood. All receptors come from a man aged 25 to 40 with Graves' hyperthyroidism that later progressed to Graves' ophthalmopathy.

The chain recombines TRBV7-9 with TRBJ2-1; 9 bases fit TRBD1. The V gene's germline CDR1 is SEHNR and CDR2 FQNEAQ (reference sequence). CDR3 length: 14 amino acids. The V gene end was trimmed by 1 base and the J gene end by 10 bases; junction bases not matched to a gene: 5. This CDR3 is CASSLGGQGNEQFF. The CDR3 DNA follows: TGTGCCAGCAGCTTAGGTGGACAGGGGAACGAGCAGTTCTTC.

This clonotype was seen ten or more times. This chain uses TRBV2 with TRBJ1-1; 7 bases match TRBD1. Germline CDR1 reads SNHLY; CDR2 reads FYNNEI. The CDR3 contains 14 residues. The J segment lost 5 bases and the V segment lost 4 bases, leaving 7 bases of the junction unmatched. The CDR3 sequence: CASSGTGGRTEAFF. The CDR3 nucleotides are TGTGCCAGCAGTGGGACAGGCGGGAGGACTGAAGCTTTCTTT.

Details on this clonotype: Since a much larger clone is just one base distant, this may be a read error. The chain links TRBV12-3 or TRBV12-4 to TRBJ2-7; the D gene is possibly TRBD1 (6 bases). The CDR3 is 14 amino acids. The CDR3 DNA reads TGTGTCAGCAGTCAAGACAGGCTCTTCGACGAGCAGTACTTC. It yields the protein CVSSQDRLFDEQYF.

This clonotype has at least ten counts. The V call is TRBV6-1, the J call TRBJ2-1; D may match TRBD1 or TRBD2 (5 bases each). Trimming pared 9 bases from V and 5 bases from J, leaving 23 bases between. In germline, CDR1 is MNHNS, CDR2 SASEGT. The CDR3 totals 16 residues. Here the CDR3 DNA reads TGTGCCAGAAGTTGTCTCGGGACGCCTTTCGACAATGAGCAGTTCTTC. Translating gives CARSCLGTPFDNEQFF.

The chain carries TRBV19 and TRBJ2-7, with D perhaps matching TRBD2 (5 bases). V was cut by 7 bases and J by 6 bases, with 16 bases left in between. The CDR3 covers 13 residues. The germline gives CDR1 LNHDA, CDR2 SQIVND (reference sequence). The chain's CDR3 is CASTAVLGSEQYF. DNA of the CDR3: TGTGCCAGTACCGCCGTGTTAGGGAGCGAGCAGTACTTC.

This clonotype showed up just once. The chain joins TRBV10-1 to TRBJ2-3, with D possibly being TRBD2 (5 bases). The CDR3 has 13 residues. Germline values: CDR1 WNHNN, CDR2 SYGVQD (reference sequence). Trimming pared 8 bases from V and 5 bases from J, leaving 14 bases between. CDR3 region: CASGSVLGDTQYF. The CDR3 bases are TGCGCCAGCGGTAGCGTCCTGGGAGATACGCAGTATTTT.

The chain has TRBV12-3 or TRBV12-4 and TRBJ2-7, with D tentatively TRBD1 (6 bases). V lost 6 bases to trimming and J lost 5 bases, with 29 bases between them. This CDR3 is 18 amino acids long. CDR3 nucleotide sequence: TGTGCCAGCAGGGCCGCGCCCCCACCCACAGGGTTTTACAACGAGCAGTACTTC. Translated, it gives CASRAAPPPTGFYNEQYF.

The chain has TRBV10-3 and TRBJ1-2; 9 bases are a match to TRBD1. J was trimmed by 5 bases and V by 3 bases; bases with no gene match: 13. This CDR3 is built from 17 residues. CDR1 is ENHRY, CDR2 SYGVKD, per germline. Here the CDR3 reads CAISDYLPGQGKYGYTF. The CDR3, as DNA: TGTGCCATCAGTGATTACTTACCGGGACAGGGAAAATATGGCTACACCTTC.

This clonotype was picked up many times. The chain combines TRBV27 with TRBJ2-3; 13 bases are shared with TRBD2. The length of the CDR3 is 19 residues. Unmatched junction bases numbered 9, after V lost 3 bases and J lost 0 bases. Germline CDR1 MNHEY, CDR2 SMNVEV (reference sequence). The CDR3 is CASSLRLTSGGPSTDTQYF. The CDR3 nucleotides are TGTGCCAGCAGTTTGAGGTTGACTAGCGGGGGGCCAAGCACAGATACGCAGTATTTT.

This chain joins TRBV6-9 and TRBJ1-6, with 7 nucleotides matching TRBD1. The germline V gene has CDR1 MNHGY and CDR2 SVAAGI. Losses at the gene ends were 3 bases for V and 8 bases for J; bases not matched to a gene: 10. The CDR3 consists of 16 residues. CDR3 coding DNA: TGTGCCAGCAGTTACGTTTCAGGGACAGACTATTCACCCCTCCACTTT. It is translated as CASSYVSGTDYSPLHF.

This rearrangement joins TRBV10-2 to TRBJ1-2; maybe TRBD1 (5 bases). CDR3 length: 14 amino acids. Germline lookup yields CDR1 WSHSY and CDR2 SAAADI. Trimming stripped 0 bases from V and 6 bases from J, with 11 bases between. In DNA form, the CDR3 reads TGCGCCAGCAGTGAGTCGAGGGCAGGGCATGGCTACACCTTC. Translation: CASSESRAGHGYTF.

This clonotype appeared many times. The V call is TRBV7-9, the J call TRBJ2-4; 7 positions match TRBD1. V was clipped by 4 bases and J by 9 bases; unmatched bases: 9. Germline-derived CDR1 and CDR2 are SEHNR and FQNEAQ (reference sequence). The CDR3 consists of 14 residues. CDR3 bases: TGTGCCAGCAGCTCACCAGACAGGGTCGGCATTCAGTACTTC. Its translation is CASSSPDRVGIQYF. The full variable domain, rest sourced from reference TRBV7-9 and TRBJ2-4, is DTGVSQNPRHKITKRGQNVTFRCDPISEHNRLYWYRQTLGQGPEFLTYFQNEAQLEKSRLLSDRFSAERPKGSFSTLEIQRTEQGDSAMYLCASSSPDRVGIQYFGAGTRLSVL.

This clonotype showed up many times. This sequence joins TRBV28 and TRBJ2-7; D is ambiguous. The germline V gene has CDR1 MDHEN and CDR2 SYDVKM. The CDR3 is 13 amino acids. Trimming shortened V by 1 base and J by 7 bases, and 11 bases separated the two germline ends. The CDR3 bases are TGTGCCAGCAGTTTATCCCGGGTTGGGGAGCAGTACTTC. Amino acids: CASSLSRVGEQYF.

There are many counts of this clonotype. The CDR3 sequence: CASRLAGVSGETQYF. The CDR3 DNA follows: TGTGCCAGCCGCCTAGCGGGGGTTTCGGGAGAGACCCAGTACTTC. The chain joins TRBV5-5 to TRBJ2-5; 10 positions match TRBD2. Germline V gives CDR1 SGHKS, CDR2 YYEKEE (reference sequence). The CDR3 sequence is 15 residues long. Trimming removed 7 bases from V and 4 bases from J; junction bases left unmatched: 10.

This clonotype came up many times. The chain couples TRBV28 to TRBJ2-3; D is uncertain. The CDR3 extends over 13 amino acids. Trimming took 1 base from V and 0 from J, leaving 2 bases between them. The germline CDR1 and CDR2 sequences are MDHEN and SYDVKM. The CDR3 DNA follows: TGTGCCAGCAGTTTATTGAGCACAGATACGCAGTATTTT. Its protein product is CASSLLSTDTQYF.

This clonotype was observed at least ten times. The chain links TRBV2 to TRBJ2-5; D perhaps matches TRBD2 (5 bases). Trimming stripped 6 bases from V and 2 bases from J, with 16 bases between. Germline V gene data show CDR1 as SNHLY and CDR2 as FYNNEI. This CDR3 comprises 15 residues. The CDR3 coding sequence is TGTGCCAGCAGGGGAGAGGAAGGCTGGCAAGAGACCCAGTACTTC. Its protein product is CASRGEEGWQETQYF.

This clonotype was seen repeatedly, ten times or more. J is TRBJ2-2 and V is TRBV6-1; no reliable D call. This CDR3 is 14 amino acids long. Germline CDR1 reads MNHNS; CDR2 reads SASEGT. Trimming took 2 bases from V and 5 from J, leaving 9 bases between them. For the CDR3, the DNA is TGTGCCAGCAGTGAACAGGCGGTAACCGGGGAGCTGTTTTTT. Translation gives CASSEQAVTGELFF.

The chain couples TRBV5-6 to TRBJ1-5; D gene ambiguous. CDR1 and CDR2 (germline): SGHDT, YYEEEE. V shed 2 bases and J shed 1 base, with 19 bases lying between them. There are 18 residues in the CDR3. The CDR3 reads CASSFSPGTKLSNQPQHF. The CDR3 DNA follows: TGTGCCAGCAGCTTTTCACCGGGAACGAAATTGAGCAATCAGCCCCAGCATTTT.

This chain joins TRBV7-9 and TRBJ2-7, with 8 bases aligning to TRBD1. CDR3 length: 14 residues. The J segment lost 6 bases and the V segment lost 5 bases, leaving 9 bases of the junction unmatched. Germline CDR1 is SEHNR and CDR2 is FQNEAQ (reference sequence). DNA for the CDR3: TGTGCCAGCAGCCCACACGCGACAGGGGTCGAGCAGTACTTC. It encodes CASSPHATGVEQYF.